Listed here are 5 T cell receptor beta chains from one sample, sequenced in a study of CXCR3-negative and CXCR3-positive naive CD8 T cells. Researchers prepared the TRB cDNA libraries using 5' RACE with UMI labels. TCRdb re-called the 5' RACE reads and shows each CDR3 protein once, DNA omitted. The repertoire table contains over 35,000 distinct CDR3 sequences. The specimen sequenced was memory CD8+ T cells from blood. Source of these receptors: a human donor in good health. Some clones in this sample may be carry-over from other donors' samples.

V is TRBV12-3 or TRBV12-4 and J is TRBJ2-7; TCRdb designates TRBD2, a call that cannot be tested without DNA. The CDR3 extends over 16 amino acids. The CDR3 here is CASSPWPSGSLHEQYF.

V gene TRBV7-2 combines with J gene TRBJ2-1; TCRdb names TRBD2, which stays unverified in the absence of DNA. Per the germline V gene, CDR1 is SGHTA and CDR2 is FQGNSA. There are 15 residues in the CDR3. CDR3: CASSSGTSGIDEQFF.

CDR3 in amino acids: CASSAFSGSGYEQYF. The genes are TRBV5-1 and TRBJ2-7; TCRdb reports TRBD2, a call that lacks DNA to check it against. Germline CDR1 reads SGHRS; CDR2 reads YFSETQ. The CDR3 extends over 15 amino acids.

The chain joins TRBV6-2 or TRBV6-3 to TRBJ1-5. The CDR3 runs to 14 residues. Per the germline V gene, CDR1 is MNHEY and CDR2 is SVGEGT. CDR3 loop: CASSYSEGSQPQQF.

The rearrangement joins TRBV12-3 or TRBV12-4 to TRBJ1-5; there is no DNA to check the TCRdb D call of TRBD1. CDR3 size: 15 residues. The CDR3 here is CASSSNRGVGQPQHF.